This T cell receptor (beta chain) is drawn from a study of circulating CD8 cells and anti-PD-1 response in melanoma. Across the whole study: Anti-PD-1 was first-line therapy for about 55% of the 13 patients. Study outcomes and limitations: Subset repertoires were largely private at M1, with under 7% shared.

The QIAseq Immune Repertoire TCR panel built the libraries from roughly 15 ng of total RNA. TCRdb used MiXCR to reprocess the reads, holding one entry per CDR3 protein. The sample lists approximately 490 distinct CDR3 sequences; around 10% were seen once. By share of the sample, this clonotype is large. The antigen is unknown. The CDR3 is 13 amino acids. CDR1 SQVTM and CDR2 ANQGSEA come from the germline V gene. V lost 4 bases and J 4 bases, leaving 12 bases between the germline ends. From live CD3+CD8+TCRalphabeta+ cells, four PD-1 and/or TIGIT subsets were sorted. The chain carries TRBV29-1 and TRBJ2-3; TRBD2 might be the D (6 bases). Source: CD8+ T cells from PBMCs, taken at baseline or after one month of anti-PD-1 therapy (not recorded which). The TCR originated in a human donor with melanoma. CDR3 loop: CSVGRERSDTQYF. Here the CDR3 DNA reads TGCAGCGTTGGGAGGGAGAGGTCAGATACGCAGTATTTT.